The next 32 T cell receptor beta chains were all read from a single sample in a study of cytotoxic CD8 clonotypes in ibrutinib-treated CLL. Profiling relied on immunoSEQ multiplex PCR, and the TCRdb table lists in-frame clones only, not all of them. Altogether some 140,000 clones are present, approximately 89% being singletons, with the ten largest covering roughly a tenth. The sample here was PBMCs, taken after 12 months of ibrutinib treatment. Receptors originate from a human donor with chronic lymphocytic leukemia.

This rearrangement joins TRBV5-1 to TRBJ1-1; D unresolved. CDR3 length: 13 residues. Deletions cut 2 bases from V and 0 bases from J, with 5 bases between. Germline CDR1 is SGHRS and CDR2 is YFSETQ. CDR3 residues: CASSLQMNTEAFF. CDR3 sequence (DNA): TGCGCCAGCAGCTTACAGATGAACACTGAAGCTTTCTTT.

DNA for the CDR3: TGTGCCAGCAGCCGACCGGGCAGCTACGAGCAGTACTTC. It encodes CASSRPGSYEQYF. V usage is TRBV6-6 and J usage is TRBJ2-7; D gene unclear. This CDR3 contains 13 residues. Germline V lookup: CDR1 MNHNY, CDR2 SVGAGI (reference sequence). Trimming took 6 bases from V and 3 from J, leaving 12 bases between them.

The chain carries TRBV6-5 and TRBJ1-2; 9 nucleotides line up with TRBD1. V was pared by 2 bases and J by 2 bases, with 3 bases of the junction left unmatched. CDR3 size: 15 residues. Germline values: CDR1 MNHEY, CDR2 SVGAGI. The CDR3 sequence is CASSYADRGNYGYTF. CDR3 in DNA: TGTGCCAGCAGTTACGCGGACAGGGGAAACTATGGCTACACCTTC.

The chain has TRBV18 and TRBJ2-5, with 8 bases matching TRBD2. The CDR3 loop spans 14 amino acids. From germline, CDR1 is KGHSH and CDR2 LQKENI. With V trimmed by 6 bases and J by 6 bases, 9 bases remained unmatched. The CDR3 region is CASSRAGGVQTQYF. For the CDR3, the DNA is TGTGCCAGCTCGCGCGCGGGGGGCGTCCAGACCCAGTACTTC.

The J gene is TRBJ2-3, the V gene TRBV5-1; 7 bases map to TRBD1. The ends lost 0 bases at V and 3 bases at J; junction bases unmatched: 4. Germline V gives CDR1 SGHRS, CDR2 YFSETQ. CDR3 length equals 15 residues. CDR3: CASSLADRETDTQYF. The CDR3 region has the DNA TGCGCCAGCAGCTTGGCCGACAGGGAGACAGATACGCAGTATTTT. The entire variable domain, with the rest obtained from reference TRBV5-1 and TRBJ2-3, is as follows: KAGVTQTPRYLIKTRGQQVTLSCSPISGHRSVSWYQQTPGQGLQFLFEYFSETQRNKGNFPGRFSGRQFSNSRSEMNVSTLELGDSALYLCASSLADRETDTQYFGPGTRLTVL.

The rearrangement uses TRBV18 and TRBJ1-1, with TRBD1 matching over 8 bases. Germline assignment: CDR1 KGHSH and CDR2 LQKENI. This CDR3 has 13 amino acids. The J segment lost 4 bases and the V segment lost 6 bases, leaving 4 bases of the junction unmatched. In DNA form, the CDR3 reads TGTGCCAGCTCTCGGACAGGGAGCACTGAAGCTTTCTTT. Amino acids: CASSRTGSTEAFF.

The chain joins TRBV5-4 to TRBJ2-3, with 8 bases matching TRBD2. Germline CDR1 is SGHNT and CDR2 is YYREEE (reference sequence). The CDR3 sequence is 16 residues long. After removal of 0 bases from V and 2 bases from J, the junction contained 5 bases not matched to a gene. The CDR3 reads CASSLAGGSVTDTQYF. The CDR3 DNA follows: TGTGCCAGCAGCTTGGCGGGGGGGTCAGTCACAGATACGCAGTATTTT.

The genes are TRBV28 and TRBJ2-7, with 11 bases lining up with TRBD2. The germline CDR1 and CDR2 sequences are MDHEN and SYDVKM. Trimming removed 3 bases from V and 2 bases from J; junction bases left unmatched: 6. The CDR3 has 16 residues. CDR3 DNA: TGTGCCAGCAGTTTTGGAACGGGACTAGCGGCCTACGAGCAGTACTTC. This translates into CASSFGTGLAAYEQYF.

This sequence joins TRBV9 and TRBJ1-4, with no clear D. Trimming pared 0 bases from V and 12 bases from J, leaving 9 bases between. The CDR3 extends over 12 amino acids. Germline values: CDR1 SGDLS, CDR2 YYNGEE. CDR3 loop: CASSVGLGELFF. As DNA, the CDR3 is TGTGCCAGCAGCGTAGGGCTTGGAGAACTGTTTTTT. The full variable domain, rest sourced from reference TRBV9 and TRBJ1-4, is DSGVTQTPKHLITATGQRVTLRCSPRSGDLSVYWYQQSLDQGLQFLIQYYNGEERAKGNILERFSAQQFPDLHSELNLSSLELGDSALYFCASSVGLGELFFGSGTQLSVL.

Remarks on this clone: Other DNA sequences within the sample encode an identical CDR3. The V and J genes are TRBV28 and TRBJ1-2; unclear D gene. The V end lost 6 bases, the J end lost 2 bases, and 4 bases lay between the germline ends. The CDR3 is 11 amino acids. Germline V gene sequence: CDR1 MDHEN, CDR2 SYDVKM. The CDR3 DNA reads TGTGCCAGCAGGGTGAACTATGGCTACACCTTC. This encodes CASRVNYGYTF.

V usage is TRBV28 and J usage is TRBJ2-5; D ambiguous. The CDR3 consists of 15 residues. Germline-derived CDR1 and CDR2 are MDHEN and SYDVKM. V shed 6 bases and J shed 3 bases, with 17 bases lying between them. The DNA of the CDR3 is TGTGCCAGCAGCCTAGACACTCTAAGGGAAGAGACCCAGTACTTC. Translating it yields CASSLDTLREETQYF.

V and J are TRBV6-5 and TRBJ1-2; 11 bases align to TRBD1. The CDR3 length is 15 residues. V lost 4 bases to trimming and J lost 8 bases; unmatched junction nucleotides: 9. Germline V gives CDR1 MNHEY, CDR2 SVGAGI. For the CDR3, the DNA is TGTGCCAGCAGTTCCCTGGACAGGGGGCTGCGAGGCTACACCTTC. This gives the protein CASSSLDRGLRGYTF.

The genes are TRBV4-2 and TRBJ2-2; no reliable D call. The germline CDR1 and CDR2 sequences are LGHNA and YNFKEQ. CDR3 size: 17 residues. Trimming pared 2 bases from V and 0 bases from J, leaving 13 bases between. The CDR3 loop is CASSQFIGTTNTGELFF. The CDR3 nucleotides are TGTGCCAGCAGCCAATTTATCGGAACGACGAACACCGGGGAGCTGTTTTTT.

This clone has just one count. The chain carries TRBV28 and TRBJ1-2; D gene unclear. Germline loops: CDR1 MDHEN, CDR2 SYDVKM. Trimming removed 3 bases from V and 5 bases from J, with 10 bases in between. The CDR3 is 13 residues long. CDR3 loop: CASSLSGHYGYTF. The CDR3 nucleotides read TGTGCCAGCAGTTTGTCAGGTCATTATGGCTACACCTTC.

The gene calls are TRBV19 and TRBJ2-7; 7 bases agree with TRBD1. CDR1 and CDR2 from the germline V gene are LNHDA and SQIVND (reference sequence). There are 15 residues in the CDR3. The J segment lost 4 bases and the V segment lost 5 bases, leaving 11 bases of the junction unmatched. The DNA of the CDR3 is TGTGCCAGTAGTCCGACAACAGGGGTTCGGTACGAGCAGTACTTC. Translated, it gives CASSPTTGVRYEQYF.

The CDR3: CSARTDNYEQYF. The DNA of the CDR3 is TGCAGCGCCCGGACAGACAACTACGAGCAGTACTTC. The chain employs TRBV29-1 and TRBJ2-7; a weak D match, TRBD1 (6 bases). This CDR3 is 12 amino acids long. Germline assignment: CDR1 SQVTM and CDR2 ANQGSEA. The ends were cut back, 7 bases at V and 3 bases at J, with 13 bases in the middle.

The rearrangement joins TRBV29-1 to TRBJ2-5; TRBD1 might be the D (6 bases). Trimming pared 0 bases from V and 1 base from J, leaving 9 bases between. The CDR3 is made up of 14 amino acids. The V gene's germline CDR1 is SQVTM and CDR2 ANQGSEA. CDR3: CSVEDRDIQETQYF. CDR3 nucleotide sequence: TGCAGCGTTGAAGATAGGGACATCCAAGAGACCCAGTACTTC.

The genes are TRBV27 and TRBJ2-3, with 9 positions matching TRBD1. In germline, CDR1 is MNHEY, CDR2 SMNVEV (reference sequence). CDR3 length: 14 residues. The junction had 6 bases not matched to a gene; V was cut back by 7 bases and J by 4 bases. CDR3 bases: TGTGCCAGCAAGGACAGGGGTTTTGCAGATACGCAGTATTTT. Translated: CASKDRGFADTQYF.

The chain carries TRBV10-1 and TRBJ2-7; the D gene is possibly TRBD1 (6 bases). In germline, CDR1 is WNHNN, CDR2 SYGVQD (reference sequence). The length of the CDR3 is 16 residues. The V end was cut by 2 bases, the J end by 3 bases, with 17 bases between. CDR3 protein: CASSERGQGRFYEQYF. The CDR3 bases are TGCGCCAGCAGTGAGAGAGGGCAGGGGCGTTTCTACGAGCAGTACTTC.

This chain joins TRBV6-5 and TRBJ1-4; no reliable D call. The germline V gene encodes CDR1 MNHEY and CDR2 SVGAGI. Trimming left V 0 bases short and J 7 bases short, with 15 bases between. The CDR3 sequence is 16 residues long. The CDR3 bases are TGTGCCAGCAGTTACTCGTACCGGCTGATGGGTGAAAAACTGTTTTTT. Its protein product is CASSYSYRLMGEKLFF.

This clone was recorded once. V is TRBV19 and J is TRBJ2-7; D gene ambiguous. The ends were cut back, 3 bases at V and 0 bases at J, with 6 bases in the middle. The CDR3 is 13 amino acids. From germline, CDR1 is LNHDA and CDR2 SQIVND (reference sequence). CDR3 residues: CASSMGYSYEQYF. Here the CDR3 DNA reads TGTGCCAGTAGTATGGGTTACTCCTACGAGCAGTACTTC.

This chain uses TRBV28 with TRBJ2-5; D uncertain. V was clipped by 2 bases and J by 5 bases, with 3 bases between them. Germline assignment: CDR1 MDHEN and CDR2 SYDVKM. The CDR3 totals 11 residues. This CDR3 is CASSLGETQYF. In DNA, the CDR3 is TGTGCCAGCAGTTTAGGGGAGACCCAGTACTTC.

The chain links TRBV19 to TRBJ2-3; D is uncertain. V shed 3 bases and J shed 6 bases, with 10 bases lying between them. The CDR3 sequence is 13 residues long. Germline V CDR1 and CDR2: LNHDA, SQIVND (reference sequence). In DNA, the CDR3 is TGTGCCAGTAGTATGGACCGGTGGGATACGCAGTATTTT. Its protein product is CASSMDRWDTQYF.

V gene TRBV27 combines with J gene TRBJ2-4; TRBD2 aligns across 9 bases. The CDR3 covers 16 residues. V was clipped by 7 bases and J by 6 bases; unmatched bases: 13. Germline-derived CDR1 and CDR2 are MNHEY and SMNVEV (reference sequence). The CDR3 coding sequence is TGTGCCAGCAAGGAACTAGCGGGCCCTCGGGGAAACATTCAGTACTTC. It encodes CASKELAGPRGNIQYF.

The V call is TRBV21-1, the J call TRBJ2-2; no check of the table's D call, TRBD1, against the DNA was made. TRBV21-1 is assigned pseudogene status. The CDR3 length is 15 residues. The CDR3 region has the DNA TGTGCCAGCAGCAACAGGGTACCAGGAACCGGGGAGCTGTTTTTT. It codes for CASSNRVPGTGELFF.

V gene TRBV11-2 combines with J gene TRBJ2-7; 8 bases match TRBD1. After removal of 10 bases from V and 4 bases from J, the junction contained 6 bases not matched to a gene. CDR3 length equals 12 residues. The germline CDR1 and CDR2 sequences are SGHAT and FQNNGV. The CDR3 here is CATSGQGYEQYF. The CDR3 coding sequence is TGTGCCACCTCTGGACAGGGTTACGAGCAGTACTTC.

This chain uses TRBV28 with TRBJ2-7; 8 positions match TRBD1. The germline V gene has CDR1 MDHEN and CDR2 SYDVKM. The junction had 4 bases not matched to a gene; V was cut back by 3 bases and J by 3 bases. The CDR3 has 14 amino acids. CDR3 nucleotides: TGTGCCAGCAGTTTGGGGACAGGAATCTACGAGCAGTACTTC. The encoded protein is CASSLGTGIYEQYF.

The rearrangement joins TRBV28 to TRBJ2-7; 7 positions agree with TRBD2. The CDR3 is made up of 15 amino acids. The V and J ends lost 3 bases and 4 bases, in that order; junction bases with no gene match: 9. Germline CDR1 MDHEN, CDR2 SYDVKM. Here the CDR3 DNA reads TGTGCCAGCAGTTTTCGGACTAGGAGCCCTTACGAGCAGTACTTC. Protein sequence: CASSFRTRSPYEQYF.

The chain recombines TRBV18 with TRBJ1-5, with TRBD1 matching over 12 bases. The germline V gene has CDR1 KGHSH and CDR2 LQKENI. V lost 2 bases, J lost 2 bases, and 7 bases stayed unmatched. This CDR3 is built from 18 residues. CDR3 nucleotide sequence: TGTGCCAGCTCACCATTGGGACAGGGGGCGAACCGCAATCAGCCCCAGCATTTT. It yields the protein CASSPLGQGANRNQPQHF.

This chain uses TRBV6-5 with TRBJ2-7; D is possibly TRBD2 (5 bases). Deletions cut 4 bases from V and 2 bases from J, with 18 bases between. CDR3 length: 16 amino acids. Germline CDR1 and CDR2: MNHEY and SVGAGI. Here the CDR3 DNA reads TGTGCCAGCAGTTCCCTCGGACTGGACGCTCCCTACGAGCAGTACTTC. Amino acids: CASSSLGLDAPYEQYF.

The rearrangement joins TRBV11-1 to TRBJ2-5; 8 positions match TRBD2. CDR1 and CDR2 from the germline V gene are SGHAT and FQDESV (reference sequence). This CDR3 has 16 residues. Trimming cost V 5 bases and J 2 bases; bases outside gene matches: 10. The CDR3 sequence: CASSPYRGTRQETQYF. The CDR3 DNA follows: TGTGCCAGCAGCCCATATCGTGGGACTAGGCAAGAGACCCAGTACTTC.

This chain connects TRBV7-9 to TRBJ2-6; 12 positions match TRBD1. The CDR3 runs 19 residues. The V gene end was trimmed by 1 base and the J gene end by 3 bases; junction bases not matched to a gene: 7. Germline loops: CDR1 SEHNR, CDR2 FQNEAQ (reference sequence). CDR3 nucleotides: TGTGCCAGCAGCTTAGTTTTGGGACAGGGGGCCGTTGGGGCCAACGTCCTGACTTTC. It yields the protein CASSLVLGQGAVGANVLTF.